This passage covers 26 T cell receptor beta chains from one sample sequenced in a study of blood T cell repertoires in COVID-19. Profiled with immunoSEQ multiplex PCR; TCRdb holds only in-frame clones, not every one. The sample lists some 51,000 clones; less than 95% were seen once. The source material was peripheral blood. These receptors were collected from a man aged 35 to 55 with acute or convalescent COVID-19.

CDR3 in amino acids: CASSILAGEGNEQFF. The CDR3 DNA reads as TGTGCCAGCAGCATTCTAGCGGGAGAAGGAAATGAGCAGTTCTTC. The chain joins TRBV6-4 to TRBJ2-1; 10 bases line up with TRBD2. Germline V gene sequence: CDR1 MRHNA, CDR2 SNTAGT. CDR3 size: 15 residues. J was trimmed by 7 bases and V by 6 bases; bases with no gene match: 9.

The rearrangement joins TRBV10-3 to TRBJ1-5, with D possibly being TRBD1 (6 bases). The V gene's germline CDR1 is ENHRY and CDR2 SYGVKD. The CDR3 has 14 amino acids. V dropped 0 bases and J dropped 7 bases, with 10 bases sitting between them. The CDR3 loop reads CAISESRTEQPQHF. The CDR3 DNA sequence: TGTGCCATCAGTGAGTCCCGGACAGAGCAGCCCCAGCATTTT.

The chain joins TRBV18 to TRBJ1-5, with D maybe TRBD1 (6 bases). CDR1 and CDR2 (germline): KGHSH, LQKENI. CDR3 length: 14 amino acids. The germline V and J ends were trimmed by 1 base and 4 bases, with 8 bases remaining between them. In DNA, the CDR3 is TGTGCCAGCTCACCACAGGGGGGGAATCAGCCCCAGCATTTT. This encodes CASSPQGGNQPQHF.

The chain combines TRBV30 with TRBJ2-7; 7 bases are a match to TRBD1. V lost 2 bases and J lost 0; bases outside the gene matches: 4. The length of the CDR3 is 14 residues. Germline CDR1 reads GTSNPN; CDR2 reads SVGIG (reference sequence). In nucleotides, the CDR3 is TGTGCCTGGAGTCGGGACAGCCTCTCCTACGAGCAGTACTTC. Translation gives CAWSRDSLSYEQYF.

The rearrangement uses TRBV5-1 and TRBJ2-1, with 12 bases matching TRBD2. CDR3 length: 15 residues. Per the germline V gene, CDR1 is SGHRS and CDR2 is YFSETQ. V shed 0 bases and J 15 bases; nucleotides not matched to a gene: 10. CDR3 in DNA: TGCGCCAGCAGCTTGGGACTAGCGGGAGATTGGGTCGGGTTCTTC. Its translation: CASSLGLAGDWVGFF.

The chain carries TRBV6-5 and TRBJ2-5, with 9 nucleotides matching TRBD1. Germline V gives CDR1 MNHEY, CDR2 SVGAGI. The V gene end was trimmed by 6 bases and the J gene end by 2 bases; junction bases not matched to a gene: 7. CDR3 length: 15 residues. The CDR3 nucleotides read TGTGCCAGCAGGGTGGACAGGGGAGGACAAGAGACCCAGTACTTC. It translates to CASRVDRGGQETQYF.

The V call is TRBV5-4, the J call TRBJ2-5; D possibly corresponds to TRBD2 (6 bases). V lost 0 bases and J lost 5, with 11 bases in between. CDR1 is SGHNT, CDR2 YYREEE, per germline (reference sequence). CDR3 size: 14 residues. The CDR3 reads CASSLGGVAETQYF. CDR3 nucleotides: TGTGCCAGCAGCTTGGGGGGGGTCGCGGAGACCCAGTACTTC.

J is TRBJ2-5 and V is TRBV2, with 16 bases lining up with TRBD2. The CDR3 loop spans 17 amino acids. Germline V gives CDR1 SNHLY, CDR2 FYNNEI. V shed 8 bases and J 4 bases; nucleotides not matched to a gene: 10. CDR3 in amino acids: CASGGTSGRASGETQYF. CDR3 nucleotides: TGTGCCAGCGGTGGGACTAGCGGGAGGGCCTCGGGAGAGACCCAGTACTTC.

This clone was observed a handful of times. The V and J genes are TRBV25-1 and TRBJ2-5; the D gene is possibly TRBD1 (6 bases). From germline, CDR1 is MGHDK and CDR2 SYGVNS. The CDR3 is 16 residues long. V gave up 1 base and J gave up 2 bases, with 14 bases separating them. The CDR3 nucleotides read TGTGCCAGCAGTGAATCTAAATCGAGGGGGCAAGAGACCCAGTACTTC. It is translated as CASSESKSRGQETQYF.

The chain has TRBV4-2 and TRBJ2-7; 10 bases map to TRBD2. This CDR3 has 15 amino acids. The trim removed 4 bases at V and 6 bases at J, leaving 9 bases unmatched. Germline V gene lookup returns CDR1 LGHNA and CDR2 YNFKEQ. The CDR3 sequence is CASSRSAGGRGEQYF. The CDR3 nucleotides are TGTGCCAGCAGCCGCTCAGCGGGAGGGCGAGGCGAGCAGTACTTC.

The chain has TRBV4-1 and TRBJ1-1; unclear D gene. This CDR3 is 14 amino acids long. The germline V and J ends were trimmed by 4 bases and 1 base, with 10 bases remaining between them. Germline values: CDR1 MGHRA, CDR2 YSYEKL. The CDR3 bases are TGCGCCAGCAGCCTCGCGGGGAGGAACACTGAAGCTTTCTTT. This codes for CASSLAGRNTEAFF.

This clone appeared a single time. DNA for the CDR3: TGTGCCAGCAGTGGACAGGGTGGGTGGATGAACACTGAAGCTTTCTTT. Amino acids: CASSGQGGWMNTEAFF. V usage is TRBV25-1 and J usage is TRBJ1-1; 7 bases match TRBD1. Germline V CDR1 and CDR2: MGHDK, SYGVNS. This CDR3 comprises 16 residues. V shed 4 bases and J 0 bases; nucleotides not matched to a gene: 8.

CDR3: CASSLVISGRAFGEQFF. The CDR3 DNA reads as TGTGCCAGCAGCTTAGTGATTAGCGGGAGGGCCTTTGGGGAGCAGTTCTTC. The chain links TRBV11-2 to TRBJ2-1, with 11 bases that match TRBD2. With V trimmed by 1 base and J by 10 bases, 12 bases remained unmatched. This CDR3 has 17 amino acids. Per germline, CDR1 SGHAT and CDR2 FQNNGV.

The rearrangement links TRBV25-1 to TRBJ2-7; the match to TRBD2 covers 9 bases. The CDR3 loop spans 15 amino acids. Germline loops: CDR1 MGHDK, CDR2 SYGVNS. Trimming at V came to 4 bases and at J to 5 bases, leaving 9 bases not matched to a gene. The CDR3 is CASSADSGSNHEQYF. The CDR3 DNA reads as TGTGCCAGCAGTGCAGATAGCGGGAGTAACCACGAGCAGTACTTC.

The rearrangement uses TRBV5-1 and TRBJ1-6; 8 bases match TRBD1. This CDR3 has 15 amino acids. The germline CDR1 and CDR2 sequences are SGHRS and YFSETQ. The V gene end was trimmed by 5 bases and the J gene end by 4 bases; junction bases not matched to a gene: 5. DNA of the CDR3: TGCGCCAGCAGTACGGACAGGGTGTATAATTCACCCCTCCACTTT. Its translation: CASSTDRVYNSPLHF.

CDR3 nucleotides: TGCAGCGTCCAACATACGGGGGGCCCCTTAGGCTCCTATAATTCACCCCTCCACTTT. Translating gives CSVQHTGGPLGSYNSPLHF. The chain employs TRBV29-1 and TRBJ1-6, with D maybe TRBD1 (6 bases). The CDR3 consists of 19 residues. Between the trimmed V and J ends, which lost 6 bases and 0 bases, there was a span of 24 bases. Germline CDR1 reads SQVTM; CDR2 reads ANQGSEA.

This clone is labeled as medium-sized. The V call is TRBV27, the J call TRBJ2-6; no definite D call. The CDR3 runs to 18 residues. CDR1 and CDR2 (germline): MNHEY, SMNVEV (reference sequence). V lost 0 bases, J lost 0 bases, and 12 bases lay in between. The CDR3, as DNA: TGTGCCAGCAGTTTATCGGCAGGTGCGCCCTCTGGGGCCAACGTCCTGACTTTC. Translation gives CASSLSAGAPSGANVLTF.

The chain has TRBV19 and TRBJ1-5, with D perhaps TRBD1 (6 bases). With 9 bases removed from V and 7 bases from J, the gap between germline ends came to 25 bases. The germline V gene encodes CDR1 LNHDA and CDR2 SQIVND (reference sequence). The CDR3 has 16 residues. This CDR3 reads CASKLVGRQERQPQHF. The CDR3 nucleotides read TGTGCCAGCAAGTTAGTTGGGCGACAGGAGCGGCAGCCCCAGCATTTT.

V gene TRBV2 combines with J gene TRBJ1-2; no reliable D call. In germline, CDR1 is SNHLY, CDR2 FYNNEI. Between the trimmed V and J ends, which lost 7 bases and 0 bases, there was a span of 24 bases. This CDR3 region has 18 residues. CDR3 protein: CASMKARALHGSNYGYTF. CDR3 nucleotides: TGTGCCAGCATGAAGGCGAGGGCTCTGCACGGATCTAACTATGGCTACACCTTC.

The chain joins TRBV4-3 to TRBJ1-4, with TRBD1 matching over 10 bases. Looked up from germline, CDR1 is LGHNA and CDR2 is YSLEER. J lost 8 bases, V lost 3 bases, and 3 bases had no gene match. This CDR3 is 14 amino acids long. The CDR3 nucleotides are TGCGCCAGCAGCCACGACAGGGGGCGCGAAAAACTGTTTTTT. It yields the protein CASSHDRGREKLFF.

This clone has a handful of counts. CDR3 in DNA: TGTGCCAGCAGTCCTACCCCAGCGACAGGGACCCTCCACTTT. This codes for CASSPTPATGTLHF. The J gene is TRBJ1-6, the V gene TRBV7-3; 7 positions match TRBD1. V was pared by 6 bases and J by 14 bases, with 13 bases of the junction left unmatched. The CDR3 runs to 14 residues. CDR1 and CDR2 (germline): SGHTA, FQGTGA.

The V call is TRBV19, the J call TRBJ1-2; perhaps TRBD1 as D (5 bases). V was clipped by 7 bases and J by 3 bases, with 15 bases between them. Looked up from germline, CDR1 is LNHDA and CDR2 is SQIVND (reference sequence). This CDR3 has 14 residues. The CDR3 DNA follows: TGTGCCAGTATTCGGGGGAGAGGAGACTATGGCTACACCTTC. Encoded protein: CASIRGRGDYGYTF.

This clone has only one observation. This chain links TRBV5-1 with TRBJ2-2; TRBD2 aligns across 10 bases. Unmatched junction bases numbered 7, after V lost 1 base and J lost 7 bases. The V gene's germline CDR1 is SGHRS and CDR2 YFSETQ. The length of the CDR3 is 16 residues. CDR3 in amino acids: CASSLRSSGSRGELFF. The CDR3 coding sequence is TGCGCCAGCAGCTTGAGGTCTAGCGGGAGTCGCGGGGAGCTGTTTTTT.

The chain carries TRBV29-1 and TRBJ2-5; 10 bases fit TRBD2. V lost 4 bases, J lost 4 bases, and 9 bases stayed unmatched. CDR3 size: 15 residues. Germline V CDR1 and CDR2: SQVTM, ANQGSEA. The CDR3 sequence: CSVGLAGAAAETQYF. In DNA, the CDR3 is TGCAGCGTTGGGCTAGCGGGAGCCGCTGCAGAGACCCAGTACTTC.

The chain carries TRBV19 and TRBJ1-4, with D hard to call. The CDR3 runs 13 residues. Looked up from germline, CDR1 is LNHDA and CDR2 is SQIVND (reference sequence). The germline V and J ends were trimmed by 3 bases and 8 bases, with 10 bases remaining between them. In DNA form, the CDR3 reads TGTGCCAGTAGTATTCCGACGGAGGAAAAACTGTTTTTT. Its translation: CASSIPTEEKLFF.

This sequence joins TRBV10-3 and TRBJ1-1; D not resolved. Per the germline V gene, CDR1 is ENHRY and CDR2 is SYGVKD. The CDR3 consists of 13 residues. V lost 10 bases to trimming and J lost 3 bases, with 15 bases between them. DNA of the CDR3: TGTGCCACAAGTAGGAGGGAGGACACTGAAGCTTTCTTT. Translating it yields CATSRREDTEAFF.